This TCR beta chain was identified during a study of blood T cell repertoires in COVID-19. Across the whole study: T cells, B-cell-depleted T cells, or PBMCs supplied cDNA or gDNA.

Per germline, CDR1 KGHDR and CDR2 SFDVKD. V shed 7 bases and J 8 bases; nucleotides not matched to a gene: 18. The length of the CDR3 is 17 residues. In the original workflow: Nucleated cell number was recorded as an estimate derived from reference gene primer amplification. Produced via immunoSEQ multiplex PCR; TCRdb's table is partial and in-frame only. V and J calls and clone size are as listed in that table; D and trimming were resolved from the DNA. The sample shows a few hundred thousand clones, approximately 89% of them seen only once. In its sample, this clone was seen once. The TCR comes from a woman in her 30s who had recovered from COVID-19. J is TRBJ1-2 and V is TRBV24-1, with TRBD1 matching over 10 bases. Sequencing used peripheral blood. CDR3 sequence: CATSYSGTGVPWSGYTF. The CDR3 DNA follows: TGTGCCACCAGCTATTCCGGGACAGGGGTCCCCTGGAGCGGCTACACCTTC.